These T cell receptor beta chains were read from a single sample in a study of T-cell memory formation after mild COVID-19. A single record per CDR3 protein comes from TCRdb applying MiXCR to the 5' RACE reads. The sample yields 550,000 to 700,000 distinct CDR3 sequences, 15% to 20% seen once. What was sequenced was PBMCs or a T cell subset sorted from them (not recorded which). These receptors were collected from an adult woman who had mild COVID-19 (a few samples of this study predate the infection). Cell type and time point are not known. CDR3s include the opening cysteine and the closing phenylalanine or tryptophan. Fields, in order: D gene, clone size, J gene, V gene, CDR3 protein, CDR3 DNA. The D gene is left open where the match is weak. The size entry is marked missing in some rows and otherwise reads once, few, many or a size class.

>-|-|TRBJ2-1|TRBV20-1
CSALRPANSYNEQFF
TGCAGTGCCCTCCGGCCGGCAAACTCCTACAATGAGCAGTTCTTC
>-|-|TRBJ1-1|TRBV12-3/TRBV12-4
CASSFVRTSEAFF
TGTGCCAGCAGTTTCGTCAGGACATCTGAAGCTTTCTTT
>TRBD2|-|TRBJ2-3|TRBV12-3/TRBV12-4
CASSRAGVADTQYF
TGTGCCAGCAGCCGAGCGGGAGTAGCAGATACGCAGTATTTT
>-|-|TRBJ2-2|TRBV19
CASFLENTGELFF
TGTGCCAGCTTTCTAGAGAACACCGGGGAGCTGTTTTTT
>TRBD1|-|TRBJ2-1|TRBV6-2/TRBV6-3
CASSRPGGGEQFF
TGTGCCAGCAGTAGACCAGGGGGCGGAGAGCAGTTCTTC
>TRBD2|-|TRBJ2-7|TRBV9
CASSPRSGTSYEQYF
TGTGCCAGCAGCCCTCGGAGCGGGACTTCCTACGAGCAGTACTTC
>-|-|TRBJ1-2|TRBV7-9
CASSMTSYGYTF
TGTGCCAGCAGCATGACCTCTTATGGCTACACCTTC
>-|-|TRBJ2-7|TRBV9
CASSPRGEDPYEQYF
TGTGCCAGCAGCCCTCGGGGAGAGGATCCCTACGAGCAGTACTTC
>TRBD2|few|TRBJ2-3|TRBV3-1
CASSASGRPDTQYF
TGTGCCAGCAGCGCTAGCGGGAGGCCAGATACGCAGTATTTT
>-|-|TRBJ1-3|TRBV20-1
CSARGNPTELSSGNTIYF
TGCAGTGCTAGAGGGAACCCGACAGAACTTAGCTCTGGAAACACCATATATTTT
>TRBD2|-|TRBJ2-1|TRBV12-3/TRBV12-4
CASSLIGGRAKDEQFF
TGTGCCAGCAGTTTAATAGGCGGGAGGGCCAAGGATGAGCAGTTCTTC
>-|-|TRBJ1-6|TRBV27
CASNHGSSYNSPLHF
TGTGCCAGCAACCACGGGAGCTCCTATAATTCACCCCTCCACTTT
>TRBD2|-|TRBJ2-7|TRBV4-3
CASSQDMSLAGKGYEQYF
TGCGCCAGCAGCCAAGATATGAGTCTAGCGGGAAAGGGGTACGAGCAGTACTTC